This T cell receptor (beta chain) emerged from a study of Graves' ophthalmopathy and Graves' hyperthyroidism. The authors amplified TCR beta CDR3 regions from RNA transcripts. HTBI-primed first-round RT-PCR preceded second-round multiplex PCR. Via MiXCR, TCRdb re-called the multiplex PCR reads, giving one row per CDR3 protein. The profile covers 500,000 to 700,000 distinct CDR3 sequences, with 22% appearing a single time and roughly 6.9% taken by the ten largest. The CDR3 runs 13 residues. Germline CDR1 and CDR2: SGDLS and YYNGEE. The V end was cut by 1 base, the J end by 6 bases, with 7 bases between. The sample holds many counts of this clonotype.

The genes are TRBV9 and TRBJ2-2; D not resolved. Source material: peripheral blood. The TCR originated in a woman aged 18-29 years with stable Graves' hyperthyroidism. Some clones in this sample may be carry-over from other donors' samples. CDR3 amino acids: CASSVISAGELFF. The CDR3 region has the DNA TGTGCCAGCAGCGTAATTTCTGCCGGGGAGCTGTTTTTT.